This T cell receptor (beta chain) was recorded in a study of blood T cell repertoires in COVID-19. Study background: COVID-19 samples from acute and convalescent phases originated in the United States, Italy and Spain.

The assay was immunoSEQ multiplex PCR, and TCRdb's table has in-frame clones only and misses some. This sample yields 310,000 or so clones, of which around 87% are seen a single time; around 1.7% belongs to the top ten. This CDR3 has 13 residues. The V segment lost 9 bases and the J segment 10 bases; nucleotides outside the gene matches: 4. Germline-derived CDR1 and CDR2 are SGHTA and FQGTGA. Cohort placement rested on clinical history that participants reported themselves. V and J are TRBV7-3 and TRBJ2-1, with 15 positions matching TRBD2. The sequenced sample was PBMCs or T cells enriched from blood (not recorded which). The clonotype originates from a woman between 18 and 30 years old with acute COVID-19. The CDR3: CASGLAGGREQFF. DNA for the CDR3: TGTGCCAGTGGACTAGCGGGAGGGCGGGAGCAGTTCTTC.